These T cell receptor beta chains were read from a single sample in a study of T-cell reconstitution after alpha-beta-depleted transplantation in children. TCRdb processed the PCR reads anew with MiXCR; each CDR3 protein has one entry. The table shows 480,000 or so distinct CDR3 sequences, with about 10% occurring only once. The sequences come from PBMCs, collected before TCRalphabeta/CD19-depleted stem cell transplant. These receptors all come from a child under 10 years old with inherited bone marrow failure, due to receive a stem cell transplant. Each CDR3 is given with its conserved first and last residue. The D gene is left open where the match is weak. Part of the rows lack a size; the others show once, few, many or a class for expanded clones.

d_call | j_call | v_call | clone_size | cdr3_aa | cdr3_nt
- | TRBJ2-7 | TRBV11-2 | many | CASSSRSSSPYEQYF | TGTGCCAGCAGCTCCAGGTCTTCTTCCCCCTACGAGCAGTACTTC
- | TRBJ1-2 | TRBV3-1 | many | CASSQGGDGYTF | TGTGCCAGCAGCCAAGGGGGGGATGGCTACACCTTC
- | TRBJ2-1 | TRBV20-1 | many | CSAPPGSYNEQFF | TGCAGTGCTCCTCCGGGATCTTACAATGAGCAGTTCTTC
TRBD2 | TRBJ2-2 | TRBV6-2/TRBV6-3 | - | CASSYSGGTSYTGELFF | TGTGCCAGCAGTTACTCTGGGGGGACTAGCTACACCGGGGAGCTGTTTTTT
- | TRBJ2-3 | TRBV21-1 | - | CASSDSLAGGYFTDTQYF | TGTGCCAGCAGCGACTCACTAGCGGGAGGTTACTTCACAGATACGCAGTATTTT
TRBD1 | TRBJ2-1 | TRBV5-4 | few | CASSYDRGRNEQFF | TGTGCCAGCAGCTATGACAGGGGAAGAAATGAGCAGTTCTTC
- | TRBJ1-5 | TRBV12-3/TRBV12-4 | few | CASSSRTFSNQPQHF | TGTGCCAGCAGTTCCCGGACCTTTAGCAATCAGCCCCAGCATTTT
- | TRBJ2-7 | TRBV28 | many | CASSDVPGPYEQYF | TGTGCCAGCAGTGACGTCCCAGGCCCCTACGAGCAGTACTTC
- | TRBJ2-5 | TRBV18 | - | CASSPPAEETQYF | TGTGCCAGCTCACCTCCGGCTGAGGAGACCCAGTACTTC
- | TRBJ1-2 | TRBV20-1 | many | CSADRRIDGYTF | TGCAGTGCGGACCGGAGGATCGACGGCTACACCTTC
- | TRBJ1-6 | TRBV30 | many | CAWRPRGVAYNSPLHF | TGTGCCTGGAGACCACGGGGGGTCGCCTATAATTCACCCCTCCACTTT
TRBD2 | TRBJ2-7 | TRBV20-1 | many | CSARTNRPGGGRSSYEQYF | TGCAGTGCTAGAACAAACAGGCCAGGTGGCGGGAGGAGCTCCTACGAGCAGTACTTC
- | TRBJ2-2 | TRBV12-3/TRBV12-4 | many | CASSPTAGELFF | TGTGCCAGCAGCCCTACCGCCGGGGAGCTGTTTTTT
- | TRBJ2-1 | TRBV7-9 | many | CASSQTFPANEQFF | TGTGCCAGCAGCCAAACGTTCCCGGCCAATGAGCAGTTCTTC
- | TRBJ2-7 | TRBV12-3/TRBV12-4 | many | CASSPSGTYEQYF | TGTGCCAGCAGCCCTTCTGGAACCTACGAGCAGTACTTC
- | TRBJ2-1 | TRBV3-1 | - | CASSQGGVEMAFF | TGTGCCAGCAGCCAAGGTGGTGTCGAGATGGCGTTCTTC
- | TRBJ1-2 | TRBV20-1 | many | CSAPGDYGYTF | TGCAGTGCCCCCGGGGACTATGGCTACACCTTC
- | TRBJ2-1 | TRBV4-1 | - | CASSQAGDEQFF | TGCGCCAGCAGCCAAGCAGGGGATGAGCAGTTCTTC
- | TRBJ2-7 | TRBV5-1 | many | CASGDPGTASYEQYF | TGCGCCAGCGGGGATCCCGGGACGGCCTCCTACGAGCAGTACTTC
- | TRBJ2-7 | TRBV30 | few | CAWSLTESYEQYF | TGTGCCTGGAGCCTGACAGAATCCTACGAGCAGTACTTC
TRBD1 | TRBJ2-7 | TRBV5-4 | many | CASSPGQGEQYF | TGTGCCAGCAGCCCGGGACAGGGGGAGCAGTACTTC
TRBD2 | TRBJ2-1 | TRBV11-2 | many | CASSRRREGRDNEQFF | TGTGCCAGCAGCCGCCGGCGGGAGGGACGAGACAATGAGCAGTTCTTC
- | TRBJ2-7 | TRBV7-1 | - | CASSSAASYEQYF | TGTGCCAGCAGCTCGGCGGCTTCCTACGAGCAATACTTC
- | TRBJ2-1 | TRBV29-1 | - | CSVIQGTSSYNEQFF | TGCAGCGTTATACAGGGAACGAGCTCCTACAATGAGCAGTTCTTC
TRBD2 | TRBJ2-1 | TRBV20-1 | few | CSASQGTSGYNEQFF | TGCAGTGCTAGCCAGGGGACTAGCGGCTACAATGAGCAGTTCTTC
- | TRBJ2-7 | TRBV7-2 | many | CASSTILSFSYEQYF | TGTGCCAGCAGCACCATCCTGTCATTCTCCTACGAGCAGTACTTC
TRBD1 | TRBJ2-1 | TRBV12-3/TRBV12-4 | many | CASSFGDRANNEQFF | TGTGCCAGCAGTTTCGGGGACAGGGCAAACAATGAGCAGTTCTTC
- | TRBJ2-1 | TRBV19 | - | CASSILSMADPHNEQFF | TGTGCCAGTAGTATTTTATCGATGGCCGATCCACACAATGAGCAGTTCTTC
TRBD1 | TRBJ2-7 | TRBV19 | few | CASSIEVTGVPYEQYF | TGTGCCAGTAGTATAGAAGTAACAGGGGTCCCCTACGAGCAGTACTTC
TRBD2 | TRBJ2-3 | TRBV19 | - | CASSMGLAGIRADTQYF | TGTGCCAGTAGTATGGGACTAGCGGGAATTAGAGCAGATACGCAGTATTTT
TRBD1 | TRBJ1-3 | TRBV5-1 | many | CASSPGTEFSGNTIYF | TGCGCCAGCAGCCCGGGGACAGAGTTCTCTGGAAACACCATATATTTT
TRBD1 | TRBJ2-3 | TRBV20-1 | many | CSARPGQNTDTQYF | TGCAGTGCTAGACCGGGACAGAACACAGATACGCAGTATTTT
- | TRBJ1-2 | TRBV9 | many | CASSVASQGPDYGYTF | TGTGCCAGCAGCGTAGCTTCCCAGGGACCCGACTATGGCTACACCTTC
- | TRBJ2-3 | TRBV5-6 | many | CASSLVRATDTQYF | TGTGCCAGCAGCTTGGTACGGGCGACCGATACGCAGTATTTT
- | TRBJ1-6 | TRBV25-1 | few | CASSESGSPLHF | TGTGCCAGCAGTGAGTCGGGATCACCCCTCCACTTT
- | TRBJ2-2 | TRBV7-2 | - | CASSSGPPGTGELFF | TGTGCCAGCAGCTCCGGACCTCCGGGCACCGGGGAGCTGTTTTTT
- | TRBJ2-6 | TRBV6-5 | many | CASSYTASGANVLTF | TGTGCCAGCAGTTACACGGCATCAGGGGCCAACGTCCTGACTTTC
- | TRBJ2-3 | TRBV25-1 | many | CASSGRGADTQYF | TGTGCCAGCAGTGGTCGTGGGGCAGATACGCAGTATTTT
TRBD2 | TRBJ2-2 | TRBV28 | - | CASSRGTSGPAANTGELFF | TGTGCCAGCAGTCGGGGGACTAGCGGGCCTGCCGCGAACACCGGGGAGCTGTTTTTT
TRBD2 | TRBJ2-1 | TRBV20-1 | few | CSAAGTRSDEQFF | TGCAGTGCCGCCGGGACTAGAAGCGATGAGCAGTTCTTC
TRBD2 | TRBJ2-7 | TRBV20-1 | - | CSASKAGVQQYF | TGCAGTGCTAGTAAGGCGGGAGTACAGCAGTACTTC
TRBD2 | TRBJ2-1 | TRBV7-2 | many | CASSPLSGRANEQFF | TGTGCCAGCAGCCCCCTAAGCGGGAGGGCCAATGAGCAGTTCTTC
- | TRBJ2-1 | TRBV15 | few | CATSRGSGLYSYNEQFF | TGTGCCACCAGCAGAGGTTCCGGGCTTTACTCCTACAATGAGCAGTTCTTC
TRBD1 | TRBJ1-3 | TRBV7-9 | many | CASSDGTASGNTIYF | TGTGCCAGCAGCGACGGGACAGCCTCTGGAAACACCATATATTTT
- | TRBJ1-4 | TRBV7-2 | few | CASSLAGAPNEKLFF | TGTGCCAGCAGCTTAGCGGGGGCCCCCAATGAAAAACTGTTTTTT
TRBD2 | TRBJ2-1 | TRBV20-1 | - | CSARASRLAGGGYNEQFF | TGCAGTGCTAGAGCGTCGAGACTAGCGGGAGGGGGATACAATGAGCAGTTCTTC
TRBD2 | TRBJ2-1 | TRBV4-3 | - | CASSQEWSSGVSSYNEQFF | TGCGCCAGCAGCCAAGAGTGGTCTAGCGGGGTTAGCTCCTACAATGAGCAGTTCTTC
- | TRBJ2-7 | TRBV27 | few | CASSWRGGSTYEQYF | TGTGCCAGCAGTTGGAGGGGGGGGTCGACCTACGAGCAGTACTTC
- | TRBJ2-7 | TRBV20-1 | many | CSARAKRSYEQYF | TGCAGTGCCAGGGCGAAGCGCTCCTACGAGCAGTACTTC
- | TRBJ2-7 | TRBV12-3/TRBV12-4 | many | CASRLEGRGPYEQYF | TGTGCCAGCAGGCTGGAGGGGCGAGGCCCCTACGAGCAGTACTTC
TRBD2 | TRBJ2-7 | TRBV27 | many | CASSLGPEGTTSYEQYF | TGTGCCAGCAGTTTGGGACCGGAAGGGACTACCTCCTACGAGCAGTACTTC
TRBD2 | TRBJ2-1 | TRBV5-1 | many | CASSLAVASGRIPDEQFF | TGCGCCAGCAGCTTGGCCGTCGCTAGCGGGAGAATACCGGATGAGCAGTTCTTC
TRBD2 | TRBJ2-7 | TRBV2 | many | CASGPLAGRNEQYF | TGTGCCAGCGGGCCCTTAGCGGGAAGGAACGAGCAGTACTTC
- | TRBJ2-7 | TRBV29-1 | - | CSVDDERYEQYF | TGCAGCGTTGACGACGAGCGCTACGAGCAGTACTTC
- | TRBJ2-7 | TRBV30 | - | CAWRKTPGQFYEQYF | TGTGCCTGGAGGAAAACACCCGGACAGTTCTACGAGCAGTACTTC